This TCR beta chain was captured by sequencing in a study of T cell responses to AZD1222 COVID-19 vaccine. Study-wide points: Donors skewed white British and female; clonal diversity was possibly underestimated. Per reports, nearly half of all spike-specific TCRs target regions that are unmutated in variants. Two doses of AZD1222 preceded a rise in Spike-specific TCR breadth and depth.

Assay: immunoSEQ multiplex PCR; the TCRdb copy retains only in-frame clones and omits some. This table has 100,000 to 140,000 clones, 80% to 90% appearing once. A word on this clone: Its antigen is as yet unknown.

CDR1 and CDR2 (germline): SEHNR, FQNEAQ (reference sequence). The CDR3 runs to 13 residues. V was shortened by 5 bases and J by 12 bases, with 17 bases between the two germline ends. This receptor was obtained from an adult in good health. This chain connects TRBV7-9 to TRBJ2-1, with D perhaps matching TRBD1 (8 bases). The material sequenced was peripheral blood, taken on day 0 of AZD1222 vaccination. This CDR3 reads CASSQDREGLQFF. As DNA, the CDR3 is TGTGCCAGCAGCCAGGACAGGGAGGGACTGCAGTTCTTC.